This entry lists 12 T cell receptor beta chains sequenced from one sample in a study of breast tumors, draining lymph nodes, adjacent tissues. One entry per CDR3 protein results from TCRdb running MiXCR on the multiplex PCR reads. Among tens of thousands of distinct CDR3 sequences listed, approximately 22% were seen once. The sample taken for sequencing was breast tumor tissue. The receptor set was obtained from a female donor with breast cancer. Some clones in this sample may be carry-over from other donors' samples.

This clonotype was detected ten times or more. The chain carries TRBV5-1 and TRBJ1-4; D is uncertain. Trimming removed 0 bases at V and 8 bases at J, with 8 bases between. Germline V lookup: CDR1 SGHRS, CDR2 YFSETQ. CDR3 length: 13 amino acids. For the CDR3, the DNA is TGCGCCAGCAGCTTGGCCGACGGAGAAAAACTGTTTTTT. This sequence encodes CASSLADGEKLFF.

This clonotype was counted at least ten times. CDR3 bases: TGTGCCAGCAGCTTAGCGCAGGTCAGCAACTATGGCTACACCTTC. It encodes CASSLAQVSNYGYTF. The chain combines TRBV7-9 with TRBJ1-2, with D unresolved. Between the trimmed V and J ends, which lost 0 bases and 2 bases, there was a span of 10 bases. CDR1 is SEHNR, CDR2 FQNEAQ, per germline (reference sequence). The CDR3 contains 15 residues. Combining the CDR3 with reference TRBV7-9 and TRBJ1-2 gives the whole variable domain DTGVSQNPRHKITKRGQNVTFRCDPISEHNRLYWYRQTLGQGPEFLTYFQNEAQLEKSRLLSDRFSAERPKGSFSTLEIQRTEQGDSAMYLCASSLAQVSNYGYTFGSGTRLTVV.

The gene calls are TRBV9 and TRBJ2-1, with TRBD2 identical over 15 bases. The germline V gene encodes CDR1 SGDLS and CDR2 YYNGEE. V lost 3 bases to trimming and J lost 4 bases; unmatched junction nucleotides: 2. The CDR3 loop spans 16 amino acids. The CDR3 DNA is TGTGCCAGCAGCGCCGGACTAGCGGGAGGGTACAATGAGCAGTTCTTC. It is translated as CASSAGLAGGYNEQFF.

This sequence joins TRBV7-8 and TRBJ2-7; D possibly corresponds to TRBD1 (6 bases). CDR1 is SGHVS, CDR2 FQNEAQ, per germline. CDR3 size: 13 residues. V gave up 5 bases and J gave up 2 bases, with 10 bases separating them. CDR3 bases: TGTGCCAGCAGCACCCGACAGGCCTACGAGCAGTACTTC. Translated: CASSTRQAYEQYF. Drawing the rest from reference TRBV7-8 and TRBJ2-7, the complete variable domain is GAGVSQSPRYKVAKRGQDVALRCDPISGHVSLFWYQQALGQGPEFLTYFQNEAQLDKSGLPSDRFFAERPEGSVSTLKIQRTQQEDSAVYLCASSTRQAYEQYFGPGTRLTVT.

This clonotype was found many times. This rearrangement joins TRBV9 to TRBJ2-1; 11 bases line up with TRBD2. From germline, CDR1 is SGDLS and CDR2 YYNGEE. With V trimmed by 4 bases and J by 4 bases, 7 bases remained unmatched. CDR3 size: 16 residues. CDR3 sequence reads: CASSILAGGPYNEQFF. Here the CDR3 DNA reads TGTGCCAGCAGCATATTAGCGGGAGGGCCATACAATGAGCAGTTCTTC.

This clonotype occurred many times. CDR3 protein: CASSLQQGSEKLFF. In DNA form, the CDR3 reads TGCGCCAGCAGCCTACAACAGGGTAGTGAAAAACTGTTTTTT. The J gene is TRBJ1-4, the V gene TRBV4-1, with a possible D match to TRBD1 (6 bases). This CDR3 region has 14 residues. V dropped 4 bases and J dropped 7 bases, with 13 bases sitting between them. Per the germline V gene, CDR1 is MGHRA and CDR2 is YSYEKL.

In this sample, this clonotype turned up many times. The chain combines TRBV5-1 with TRBJ2-1; no firm D call. The CDR3 is made up of 15 amino acids. Trimming took 0 bases from V and 10 from J, leaving 17 bases between them. The germline gives CDR1 SGHRS, CDR2 YFSETQ. CDR3 protein: CASSLEGTEYSEQFF. In DNA form, the CDR3 reads TGCGCCAGCAGCTTGGAGGGTACGGAGTATTCGGAGCAGTTCTTC.

About this clonotype itself: A clone one base away is much larger, so this may be a read error. This chain joins TRBV20-1 and TRBJ2-1; 15 nucleotides agree with TRBD2. In germline, CDR1 is DFQATT, CDR2 SNEGSKA (reference sequence). V shed 1 base and J 8 bases; nucleotides not matched to a gene: 9. This CDR3 contains 17 residues. In DNA form, the CDR3 reads TGCAGTGCTAGAGTCCGGACTAGCGGGGGGGCCCGGGATGAGCAGTTCTTC. This translates into CSARVRTSGGARDEQFF.

Ten or more counts support this clonotype. V is TRBV12-3 or TRBV12-4 and J is TRBJ2-3, with TRBD2 matching 16 bases. The CDR3 sequence is 16 residues long. The V and J ends lost 3 bases and 4 bases, in that order; junction bases with no gene match: 1. CDR3 bases: TGTGCCAGCAGTTTGGGACTAGCGGGGGGGTCAGATACGCAGTATTTT. The encoded protein is CASSLGLAGGSDTQYF.

This clonotype appeared many times. The V and J genes are TRBV3-1 and TRBJ2-1; D not certain. The CDR3 extends over 13 amino acids. V gave up 4 bases and J gave up 7 bases, with 11 bases separating them. The germline V gene has CDR1 LGHDT and CDR2 YNNKEL (reference sequence). CDR3 bases: TGTGCCAGCAGCCTTCGTCAGGAGAATGAGCAGTTCTTC. It yields the protein CASSLRQENEQFF.

At least ten counts were recorded for this clonotype. The chain employs TRBV7-3 and TRBJ2-1; TRBD1 aligns across 8 bases. V was pared by 5 bases and J by 2 bases, with 5 bases of the junction left unmatched. Germline V gene data show CDR1 as SGHTA and CDR2 as FQGTGA. This CDR3 is 15 amino acids long. The CDR3 reads CASSDRDRTYNEQFF. DNA of the CDR3: TGTGCCAGCAGCGACCGGGACAGGACCTACAATGAGCAGTTCTTC.

This clonotype was counted many times. This rearrangement joins TRBV9 to TRBJ2-2; TRBD2 aligns across 7 bases. The CDR3 sequence is 17 residues long. CDR1 is SGDLS and CDR2 is YYNGEE in the germline V gene. J gave up 4 bases and V 3 bases, and 12 bases lay outside the gene matches. The CDR3 sequence: CASSAVIMTSSTGELFF. The CDR3 DNA follows: TGTGCCAGCAGCGCAGTCATCATGACTAGCAGCACCGGGGAGCTGTTTTTT.